One sample yielded the 10 T cell receptor beta chains listed below, sequenced in a study of CD8+ T cells in alopecia areata. Sequencing used cDNA as its template, made by extracting RNA and reverse transcribing it. Generated by immunoSEQ multiplex PCR, the TCRdb table keeps only in-frame clones and is missing some. The profile covers hundreds of thousands of clones, with 67% appearing a single time and around 1.2% taken by the ten largest. Sequenced here: CD4+ T cells sorted from blood, sampled at week 0. The receptors originated from a human donor with alopecia areata.

The chain uses TRBV6-5 and TRBJ2-7; D not certain. The CDR3 sequence is 13 residues long. The ends were cut back, 4 bases at V and 4 bases at J, with 11 bases in the middle. Germline assignment: CDR1 MNHEY and CDR2 SVGAGI. CDR3 in DNA: TGTGCCAGCAGTTTACTCCCCGGATACGAGCAGTACTTC. Translating it yields CASSLLPGYEQYF.

The V and J genes are TRBV6-6 and TRBJ2-1; the D call may be TRBD1 or TRBD2 (5 bases each). CDR3 length: 13 amino acids. Trimming stripped 5 bases from V and 7 bases from J, with 12 bases between. CDR1 MNHNY and CDR2 SVGAGI come from the germline V gene (reference sequence). Here the CDR3 DNA reads TGTGCCAGCAGTCAAGGGTGGGGGAATGAGCAGTTCTTC. As protein: CASSQGWGNEQFF.

Notes on this clone: This sample includes further DNA sequences coding for the same CDR3. The chain links TRBV29-1 to TRBJ2-7; D gene unclear. The CDR3 has 12 amino acids. Germline CDR1 reads SQVTM; CDR2 reads ANQGSEA. Between the trimmed V and J ends, which lost 4 bases and 0 bases, there was a span of 7 bases. CDR3 protein: CSVGAGSYEQYF. CDR3 coding DNA: TGCAGCGTTGGGGCCGGCTCCTACGAGCAGTACTTC.

The table lists this clone with a few counts. The CDR3 region has the DNA TGCAGCGTAGCTACTAGGAACACCGGGGAGCTGTTTTTT. It encodes CSVATRNTGELFF. The chain employs TRBV29-1 and TRBJ2-2, with D perhaps TRBD2 (5 bases). V lost 6 bases and J 1 base, leaving 9 bases between the germline ends. Germline CDR1 reads SQVTM; CDR2 reads ANQGSEA. The length of the CDR3 is 13 residues.

The rearrangement links TRBV5-1 to TRBJ2-5; TRBD1 matches at 8 bases. Trimming took 3 bases from V and 5 from J; bases not matched to a gene: 0. Germline V gene sequence: CDR1 SGHRS, CDR2 YFSETQ. This CDR3 has 12 amino acids. In DNA, the CDR3 is TGCGCCAGCAGCTGGGACAGGGAGACCCAGTACTTC. Translating it yields CASSWDRETQYF.

The chain links TRBV5-6 to TRBJ1-5; D remains ambiguous. V was shortened by 5 bases and J by 4 bases, with 10 bases between the two germline ends. The CDR3 is 13 residues long. The germline gives CDR1 SGHDT, CDR2 YYEEEE. Written as DNA, the CDR3 is TGTGCCAGCAGTGTGGACCGAAATCAGCCCCAGCATTTT. It is translated as CASSVDRNQPQHF.

This clone was recorded only once. Compared with germline, one end of the junction differs, possibly owing to a read error. The rearrangement uses TRBV11-2 and TRBJ1-2; TRBD1 is a possible D gene (5 bases). Germline CDR1 reads SGHAT; CDR2 reads FQNNGV. CDR3 length equals 12 residues. CDR3 coding DNA: TGTGCCAGCAGCCCCCCCCTTGAGACAGAGGTCTTC. Translating it yields CASSPPLETEVF. The entire variable domain, with the rest obtained from reference TRBV11-2 and TRBJ1-2, is as follows: EAGVAQSPRYKIIEKRQSVAFWCNPISGHATLYWYQQILGQGPKLLIQFQNNGVVDDSQLPKDRFSAERLKGVDSTLKIQPAKLEDSAVYLCASSPPLETEVFGSGTRLTVV.

V and J are TRBV2 and TRBJ2-3; D gene uncertain. Germline V CDR1 and CDR2: SNHLY, FYNNEI. CDR3 length equals 14 residues. V dropped 6 bases and J dropped 1 base, with 11 bases sitting between them. The CDR3 sequence: CASRGGKGTDTQYF. The CDR3, as DNA: TGTGCCAGCAGGGGCGGAAAGGGCACAGATACGCAGTATTTT.

The rearrangement uses TRBV25-1 and TRBJ2-3, with 7 bases fitting TRBD1. The CDR3 has 17 residues. CDR1 is MGHDK and CDR2 is SYGVNS in the germline V gene. The junction had 12 bases not matched to a gene; V was cut back by 4 bases and J by 2 bases. CDR3 amino acids: CASSAPWGQNNTDTQYF. The DNA of the CDR3 is TGTGCCAGCAGTGCCCCTTGGGGACAGAACAACACAGATACGCAGTATTTT.

The J gene is TRBJ1-2, the V gene TRBV2, with 7 bases matching TRBD1. The CDR3 spans 14 residues. V dropped 4 bases and J dropped 5; count of bases not matched to a gene: 7. From germline, CDR1 is SNHLY and CDR2 FYNNEI. The DNA of the CDR3 is TGTGCCAGCAGTGCACAGGGGAAGGGGTATGGCTACACCTTC. Translated, it gives CASSAQGKGYGYTF. Variable domain in full (rest from reference TRBV2 and TRBJ1-2): EPEVTQTPSHQVTQMGQEVILRCVPISNHLYFYWYRQILGQKVEFLVSFYNNEISEKSEIFDDQFSVERPDGSNFTLKIRSTKLEDSAMYFCASSAQGKGYGYTFGSGTRLTVV.